This is a list of T cell receptor beta chains from one sample in a study of blood T cell repertoires in COVID-19. The data were produced by immunoSEQ multiplex PCR, yet TCRdb's version contains in-frame clones alone and is incomplete. The sample records about 20,000 clones, approximately 93% being singletons. Sequenced sample: peripheral blood. The receptors shown here come from a woman aged 45-60 years with active COVID-19. CDR3s include the opening cysteine and the closing phenylalanine or tryptophan. Fields, in order: D gene, clone size, V gene, J gene, CDR3 DNA, CDR3 protein. The D gene is left open where the match is weak. The size of a clone is reported for some rows only, either as once, few or many, or as a class for expanded clones.

D gene: -; clone size: -; V gene: TRBV15; J gene: TRBJ1-5; CDR3 DNA: TGTGCCACCAGCAGAGTCAGGGGAGATCAGCCCCAGCATTTT; CDR3 protein: CATSRVRGDQPQHF
D gene: -; clone size: -; V gene: TRBV18; J gene: TRBJ1-2; CDR3 DNA: TGTGCCAGCTCACCACAGGTCAGGGCGGACTATGGCTACACCTTC; CDR3 protein: CASSPQVRADYGYTF
D gene: TRBD1; clone size: -; V gene: TRBV5-1; J gene: TRBJ2-5; CDR3 DNA: TGCGCCAGCAGCTTGTTTGAGGGGGCCAGGGAGACCCAGTACTTC; CDR3 protein: CASSLFEGARETQYF
D gene: TRBD1; clone size: -; V gene: TRBV9; J gene: TRBJ1-2; CDR3 DNA: TGTGCCAGCAGCGTAGGGGACAGGGCCCCTGGCTACACCTTC; CDR3 protein: CASSVGDRAPGYTF
D gene: -; clone size: -; V gene: TRBV28; J gene: TRBJ2-5; CDR3 DNA: TGTGCCAGCAGAAGGGAGAGATACCAAGAGACCCAGTACTTC; CDR3 protein: CASRRERYQETQYF
D gene: TRBD2; clone size: -; V gene: TRBV2; J gene: TRBJ2-1; CDR3 DNA: TGTGCCAGCGCTGGCGGCGGGGGGGACAATGAGCAGTTCTTC; CDR3 protein: CASAGGGGDNEQFF
D gene: -; clone size: -; V gene: TRBV5-1; J gene: TRBJ1-5; CDR3 DNA: TGCGCCAGCAGACTTGGAGGGGCGCATCAGCCCCAGCATTTT; CDR3 protein: CASRLGGAHQPQHF
D gene: TRBD1; clone size: -; V gene: TRBV6-5; J gene: TRBJ1-2; CDR3 DNA: TGTGCCAGCAGTACAGGGGGGGGTAACTATGGCTACACCTTC; CDR3 protein: CASSTGGGNYGYTF
D gene: TRBD1; clone size: once; V gene: TRBV5-8; J gene: TRBJ2-4; CDR3 DNA: TGTGCCAGCACCCAGGGGACAGGGGGGCACATTCAGTACTTC; CDR3 protein: CASTQGTGGHIQYF
D gene: TRBD1; clone size: once; V gene: TRBV11-2; J gene: TRBJ2-3; CDR3 DNA: TGTGCCAGCAGCTTAGGCCCGACAGGGGGCACAGATACGCAGTATTTT; CDR3 protein: CASSLGPTGGTDTQYF
D gene: TRBD1; clone size: -; V gene: TRBV4-2; J gene: TRBJ1-2; CDR3 DNA: TGTGCCAGCAGCCATGCGACAGGGGGGAATTTTGGCTACACCTTC; CDR3 protein: CASSHATGGNFGYTF
D gene: TRBD1; clone size: -; V gene: TRBV19; J gene: TRBJ1-6; CDR3 DNA: TGTGCCAGTAGTACGGAGGACAGGACAAGTTCACCCCTCCACTTT; CDR3 protein: CASSTEDRTSSPLHF
D gene: TRBD2; clone size: -; V gene: TRBV13; J gene: TRBJ2-5; CDR3 DNA: TGTGCCAGCAGCTTAGCTCTAGCGGGAGTTGAGACCCAGTACTTC; CDR3 protein: CASSLALAGVETQYF
D gene: -; clone size: -; V gene: TRBV2; J gene: TRBJ2-2; CDR3 DNA: TGTGCCAGCAGTGGGACACTTGCGAACACCGGGGAGCTGTTTTTT; CDR3 protein: CASSGTLANTGELFF
D gene: -; clone size: -; V gene: TRBV15; J gene: TRBJ1-5; CDR3 DNA: TGTGCCACCAGCAGAGGGACTCCTTATAGCAATCAGCCCCAGCATTTT; CDR3 protein: CATSRGTPYSNQPQHF
D gene: -; clone size: -; V gene: TRBV19; J gene: TRBJ2-3; CDR3 DNA: TGTGCCAGTACTAGAGGCTTTACAGATACGCAGTATTTT; CDR3 protein: CASTRGFTDTQYF
D gene: TRBD2; clone size: -; V gene: TRBV5-1; J gene: TRBJ2-1; CDR3 DNA: TGCGCCAGCAGGGGAAGCGGGAGCTGGGGGAGCTCCTACAATGAGCAGTTCTTC; CDR3 protein: CASRGSGSWGSSYNEQFF
D gene: -; clone size: -; V gene: TRBV5-1; J gene: TRBJ1-4; CDR3 DNA: TGCGCCAGCAGCTTGGCGGGGGTGACTAATGAAAAACTGTTTTTT; CDR3 protein: CASSLAGVTNEKLFF
D gene: TRBD2; clone size: -; V gene: TRBV7-3; J gene: TRBJ2-1; CDR3 DNA: TGTGCCAGCAGCCACTACGGCACTAGCGGAAACAATGAGCAGTTCTTC; CDR3 protein: CASSHYGTSGNNEQFF
D gene: -; clone size: -; V gene: TRBV6-1; J gene: TRBJ2-7; CDR3 DNA: TGTGCCAGCAGTGAAGCGTCCCTTAGGGGTTACGAGCAGTACTTC; CDR3 protein: CASSEASLRGYEQYF
D gene: -; clone size: -; V gene: TRBV5-6; J gene: TRBJ1-1; CDR3 DNA: TGTGCCAGCAGCTTGAAGAGAACAGGGTCGAACACTGAAGCTTTCTTT; CDR3 protein: CASSLKRTGSNTEAFF
D gene: TRBD1; clone size: -; V gene: TRBV2; J gene: TRBJ1-5; CDR3 DNA: TGTGCCAGCAGTGCACAGACAGGGAATCAGCCCCAGCATTTT; CDR3 protein: CASSAQTGNQPQHF
D gene: -; clone size: -; V gene: TRBV5-5; J gene: TRBJ2-2; CDR3 DNA: TGTGCCAGCAGCTTGTTTCCGGGAGACACCGGGGAGCTGTTTTTT; CDR3 protein: CASSLFPGDTGELFF
D gene: -; clone size: -; V gene: TRBV9; J gene: TRBJ2-3; CDR3 DNA: TGTGCCAGCAGCGTAGAGGGGGATACGCAGTATTTT; CDR3 protein: CASSVEGDTQYF
D gene: -; clone size: -; V gene: TRBV19; J gene: TRBJ2-7; CDR3 DNA: TGTGCCAGTAGTATCGCCGCGAGGGGGGGCGAGTTCTACGAGCAGTACTTC; CDR3 protein: CASSIAARGGEFYEQYF
D gene: TRBD2; clone size: -; V gene: TRBV9; J gene: TRBJ2-3; CDR3 DNA: TGTGCCAGCAGCGTAACTAGCGAGAGCACAGATACGCAGTATTTT; CDR3 protein: CASSVTSESTDTQYF
D gene: TRBD1; clone size: -; V gene: TRBV30; J gene: TRBJ1-1; CDR3 DNA: TGTGCCTGGAGTTATATGACCGGGACAGGGGGGGCTGAAGCTTTCTTT; CDR3 protein: CAWSYMTGTGGAEAFF
D gene: -; clone size: -; V gene: TRBV7-3; J gene: TRBJ1-1; CDR3 DNA: TGTGCCAGCAGCGGAAATTCAGGGTTAGACACTGAAGCTTTCTTT; CDR3 protein: CASSGNSGLDTEAFF
D gene: TRBD2; clone size: -; V gene: TRBV30; J gene: TRBJ2-1; CDR3 DNA: TGTGCCTGGAGTCGGTCACTAGCGGGAGTTTTGTTCAATGAGCAGTTCTTC; CDR3 protein: CAWSRSLAGVLFNEQFF
D gene: TRBD2; clone size: -; V gene: TRBV7-2; J gene: TRBJ2-5; CDR3 DNA: TGTGCCAGCAGCTTGGCTGGACTAGCGGCCCAAGAGACCCAGTACTTC; CDR3 protein: CASSLAGLAAQETQYF
D gene: -; clone size: -; V gene: TRBV15; J gene: TRBJ2-5; CDR3 DNA: TGTGCCACCAGCGCCACAATAAACCAAGAGACCCAGTACTTC; CDR3 protein: CATSATINQETQYF
D gene: TRBD1; clone size: -; V gene: TRBV11-2; J gene: TRBJ1-1; CDR3 DNA: TGTGCCAGCAGCTTCGCCGGGACAGGGAACACTGAAGCTTTCTTT; CDR3 protein: CASSFAGTGNTEAFF
D gene: -; clone size: -; V gene: TRBV28; J gene: TRBJ2-5; CDR3 DNA: TGTGCCAGCAGTTTATGCAATGGGTCAGGTATCCAAGAGACCCAGTACTTC; CDR3 protein: CASSLCNGSGIQETQYF
D gene: TRBD1; clone size: -; V gene: TRBV9; J gene: TRBJ1-3; CDR3 DNA: TGTGCCAGCAGCGTAGCGGGACAGGCGATCGGAAACACCATATATTTT; CDR3 protein: CASSVAGQAIGNTIYF
D gene: -; clone size: -; V gene: TRBV28; J gene: TRBJ1-1; CDR3 DNA: TGTGCCAGCGGGAGGAGGTCGAACACTGAAGCTTTCTTT; CDR3 protein: CASGRRSNTEAFF
D gene: -; clone size: -; V gene: TRBV15; J gene: TRBJ1-4; CDR3 DNA: TGTGCCACCAGCACTCGGGGAAGCGGGGATGAAAAACTGTTTTTT; CDR3 protein: CATSTRGSGDEKLFF
D gene: -; clone size: -; V gene: TRBV3-1/TRBV3-2; J gene: TRBJ1-1; CDR3 DNA: TGTGCCAGCAGCCAAGATAGTAGGGGTGAAGCTTTCTTT; CDR3 protein: CASSQDSRGEAFF
D gene: -; clone size: -; V gene: TRBV4-1; J gene: TRBJ1-4; CDR3 DNA: TGCGCCAGCAGCCAACGTGAAAAACTGTTTTTT; CDR3 protein: CASSQREKLFF
D gene: -; clone size: few; V gene: TRBV9; J gene: TRBJ1-3; CDR3 DNA: TGTGCCAGCAGCGTAGAAGGAGGGGAGGGCACCATATATTTT; CDR3 protein: CASSVEGGEGTIYF